The 7 T cell receptor beta chains listed next were all sequenced from one sample in a study of cytotoxic CD8 clonotypes in ibrutinib-treated CLL. Profiled with immunoSEQ multiplex PCR; TCRdb holds only in-frame clones, not every one. The table lists fewer than 85,000 clones, about 85% of them singletons. The sample in question was PBMCs, obtained after 12 months of ibrutinib treatment. These receptors were taken from a human donor with chronic lymphocytic leukemia.

V and J are TRBV4-2 and TRBJ2-1; tentative D call: TRBD2 (7 bases). The CDR3 spans 13 residues. The germline V and J ends were trimmed by 4 bases and 10 bases, with 14 bases remaining between them. The germline gives CDR1 LGHNA, CDR2 YNFKEQ. Written as DNA, the CDR3 is TGTGCCAGCAGCCCTTTAGGGGGGGAGGAGCAGTTCTTC. Its protein product is CASSPLGGEEQFF.

J is TRBJ2-5 and V is TRBV7-9; 8 bases line up with TRBD2. This CDR3 contains 14 residues. Germline CDR1 and CDR2: SEHNR and FQNEAQ (reference sequence). Trimming cost V 8 bases and J 4 bases; bases outside gene matches: 9. CDR3 sequence (DNA): TGTGCCAGCCCGGGGAGCGCGGGAGGAGAGACCCAGTACTTC. This sequence encodes CASPGSAGGETQYF.

This clone is deemed medium-sized. The chain recombines TRBV5-1 with TRBJ2-7; D is uncertain. The CDR3 is 15 residues long. Trimming shortened V by 2 bases and J by 6 bases, and 18 bases separated the two germline ends. CDR1 is SGHRS and CDR2 is YFSETQ in the germline V gene. This CDR3 is CASSFGVGKRGEQYF. The CDR3, as DNA: TGCGCCAGCAGCTTCGGAGTTGGGAAGCGCGGCGAGCAGTACTTC.

In its sample, this clone was seen once. The chain carries TRBV30 and TRBJ1-5, with 7 bases aligning to TRBD1. The trim removed 4 bases at V and 5 bases at J, leaving 5 bases unmatched. This CDR3 has 13 residues. The germline CDR1 and CDR2 sequences are GTSNPN and SVGIG (reference sequence). The CDR3 loop is CAWNRGTDQPQHF. CDR3 nucleotide sequence: TGTGCCTGGAATAGAGGGACAGATCAGCCCCAGCATTTT.

This clone has just one count. The chain links TRBV7-9 to TRBJ1-6; 7 bases fit TRBD1. The CDR3 totals 17 residues. In germline, CDR1 is SEHNR, CDR2 FQNEAQ (reference sequence). Germline trimming cut 1 base from V and 5 bases from J; bases unmatched to any gene: 8. CDR3 in amino acids: CASSLVFGQGDNSPLHF. CDR3 bases: TGTGCCAGCAGCTTAGTCTTTGGGCAGGGGGATAATTCACCCCTCCACTTT.

The rearrangement joins TRBV28 to TRBJ2-3; D ambiguous. This CDR3 contains 16 residues. V was clipped by 6 bases and J by 3 bases, with 19 bases between them. Germline loops: CDR1 MDHEN, CDR2 SYDVKM. In nucleotides, the CDR3 is TGTGCCAGCAGGCCCCCATGGCAAGTAAAGACAGATACGCAGTATTTT. Its protein product is CASRPPWQVKTDTQYF.

Comment on this clone: The sample holds other DNA sequences that translate to the same CDR3. The J gene is TRBJ2-5, the V gene TRBV28; D call uncertain. The germline gives CDR1 MDHEN, CDR2 SYDVKM. V was pared by 6 bases and J by 5 bases, with 10 bases between. The CDR3 loop spans 12 amino acids. In DNA, the CDR3 is TGTGCCAGCAGCCTACCCGGGGAGACCCAGTACTTC. Translation: CASSLPGETQYF.